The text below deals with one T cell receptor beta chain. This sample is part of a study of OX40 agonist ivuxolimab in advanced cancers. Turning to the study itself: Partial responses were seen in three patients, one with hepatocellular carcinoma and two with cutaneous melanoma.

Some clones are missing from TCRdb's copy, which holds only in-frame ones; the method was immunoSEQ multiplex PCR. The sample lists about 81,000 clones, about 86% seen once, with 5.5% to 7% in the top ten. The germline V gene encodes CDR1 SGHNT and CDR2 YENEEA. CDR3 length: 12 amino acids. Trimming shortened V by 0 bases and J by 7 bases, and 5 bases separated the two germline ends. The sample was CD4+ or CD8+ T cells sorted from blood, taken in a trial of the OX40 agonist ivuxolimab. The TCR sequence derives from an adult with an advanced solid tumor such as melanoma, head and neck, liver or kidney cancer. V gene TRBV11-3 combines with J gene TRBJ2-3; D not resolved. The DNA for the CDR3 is TGTGCCAGCAGCTTAGAAGGGAATACGCAGTATTTT. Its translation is CASSLEGNTQYF.